The 8 T cell receptor beta chains presented below share a single source sample, sequenced in a study of blood T cell repertoires in COVID-19 (dated by TCRdb to about 2020). Library preparation employed the immunoSEQ multiplex PCR assay. As stored in TCRdb, this immuneACCESS dataset retains in-frame rearrangements with V and J assigned. A fraction of the clones does not appear; measured against another copy, unresolved V genes explain less than half of the discrepancy, and the remainder lacks a known reason. The sample includes approximately 400,000 clones, with more than 75% observed a single time. The biggest ten clones account for 1.3% of the sample. The sample comprised PBMCs or T cells enriched from blood (not recorded which). The origin of the receptors is a man under 40 who had recovered from COVID-19.

This clone has only a few counts. The rearrangement uses TRBV4-1 and TRBJ2-2; 8 bases map to TRBD1. The CDR3 totals 16 residues. J gave up 1 base and V 4 bases, and 5 bases lay outside the gene matches. Germline values: CDR1 MGHRA, CDR2 YSYEKL. The CDR3 sequence is CASSLNTGGNTGELFF. The CDR3 DNA reads TGCGCCAGCAGCCTGAACACAGGGGGGAACACCGGGGAGCTGTTTTTT.

This clone was recorded once. The gene calls are TRBV5-5 and TRBJ1-1; D remains ambiguous. V shed 4 bases and J shed 6 bases, with 13 bases lying between them. Germline CDR1 reads SGHKS; CDR2 reads YYEKEE (reference sequence). This CDR3 is 13 amino acids long. CDR3 DNA: TGTGCCAGCAGCACCGAGGATATATCTGAAGCTTTCTTT. Protein: CASSTEDISEAFF.

This clone was picked up a small number of times. CDR3 loop: CASSIVNEPGDSPLHF. Written as DNA, the CDR3 is TGTGCCAGTAGTATAGTAAACGAGCCAGGGGATTCACCCCTCCACTTT. The chain links TRBV19 to TRBJ1-6, with D maybe TRBD1 (6 bases). CDR1 and CDR2 from the germline V gene are LNHDA and SQIVND (reference sequence). The CDR3 covers 16 residues. Trimming cost V 1 base and J 8 bases, with 15 bases left between them.

The chain carries TRBV6-5 and TRBJ1-2, with TRBD1 matching 7 bases. From germline, CDR1 is MNHEY and CDR2 SVGAGI. J gave up 5 bases and V 6 bases, and 9 bases lay outside the gene matches. The CDR3 loop spans 14 amino acids. CDR3 protein: CASSTRDSIYGYTF. The CDR3 region has the DNA TGTGCCAGCAGCACCCGGGACAGCATTTATGGCTACACCTTC.

The chain recombines TRBV19 with TRBJ2-3; possibly TRBD1 for D (6 bases). The germline V gene encodes CDR1 LNHDA and CDR2 SQIVND (reference sequence). Trimming pared 8 bases from V and 4 bases from J, leaving 16 bases between. This CDR3 is 14 amino acids long. This CDR3 reads CASSPWTAPDTQYF. CDR3 nucleotide sequence: TGTGCCAGTTCTCCATGGACAGCCCCAGATACGCAGTATTTT.

The rearrangement uses TRBV6-5 and TRBJ1-3, with 10 bases identical to TRBD1. J was trimmed by 4 bases and V by 6 bases; bases with no gene match: 6. The germline V gene has CDR1 MNHEY and CDR2 SVGAGI. The CDR3 loop spans 15 amino acids. CDR3 sequence: CASSGTGAAGNTIYF. For the CDR3, the DNA is TGTGCCAGCAGCGGGACAGGGGCTGCCGGAAACACCATATATTTT.

The V call is TRBV6-5, the J call TRBJ1-2, with D possibly TRBD1 on 6 matching bases. The V and J ends lost 7 bases and 8 bases respectively, with 20 bases between them. This CDR3 is 14 amino acids long. Germline CDR1 and CDR2: MNHEY and SVGAGI. In DNA, the CDR3 is TGTGCCAGCAAAAATCGAGCGTGGACAGACGGCTACACCTTC. Translated, it gives CASKNRAWTDGYTF.

The rearrangement links TRBV7-8 to TRBJ1-4; 7 nucleotides line up with TRBD1. Germline-derived CDR1 and CDR2 are SGHVS and FQNEAQ. The CDR3 is 14 residues long. The V gene end was trimmed by 5 bases and the J gene end by 8 bases; junction bases not matched to a gene: 8. As DNA, the CDR3 is TGTGCCAGCAGCAAGAGGTGGGACAGAGAAAAACTGTTTTTT. The encoded protein is CASSKRWDREKLFF.